This T cell receptor beta chain was profiled in a study of T cell responses to AZD1222 COVID-19 vaccine. Overall study context: Pooling of second doses given at about 4 or about 12 weeks was done. Study-level points and caveats: White British people made up most donors, females outnumbered males, and clonal diversity was possibly underestimated. Only five to seven AZD1222 recipients tested seropositive at baseline. Distributed over spike, vaccine-associated CD4 TCRs predominated at 160-218 and 743-854.

Deletions cut 6 bases from V and 3 bases from J, with 15 bases between. Germline assignment: CDR1 LNHDA and CDR2 SQIVND (reference sequence). There are 15 residues in the CDR3. Libraries were prepared by immunoSEQ multiplex PCR; TCRdb keeps only in-frame clonotypes and omits some of them. The data show some 120,000 clones, roughly 93% seen once. Worth noting for this clone: Antigen: not known.

The chain joins TRBV19 to TRBJ1-5; weak D call: TRBD1 (6 bases). The receptor comes from an adult in good health. Sample: peripheral blood, taken on day 0 of AZD1222 vaccination. The CDR3 sequence: CASRGDIRTNQPQHF. As DNA, the CDR3 is TGTGCCAGTAGGGGGGACATAAGGACCAATCAGCCCCAGCATTTT. Together with reference TRBV19 and TRBJ1-5, the CDR3 gives the full variable domain: DGGITQSPKYLFRKEGQNVTLSCEQNLNHDAMYWYRQDPGQGLRLIYYSQIVNDFQKGDIAEGYSVSREKKESFPLTVTSAQKNPTAFYLCASRGDIRTNQPQHFGDGTRLSIL.